This T cell receptor (beta chain) derives from a study of T cells in Graves' hyperthyroidism and ophthalmopathy (dated by TCRdb to about 2019). With respect to the entire study: Peripheral blood was sampled at the time of initial diagnosis, prior to any treatment. TCR V-J signatures able to tell the groups apart were searched for in a discovery cohort of around 95 patients, of whom under 45 had Graves' ophthalmopathy and 55 to 60 had stable Graves' hyperthyroidism. After sampling, hyperthyroidism patients received methimazole starting at 30 mg daily, and ophthalmopathy patients received high-dose intravenous methylprednisolone. The 100 discovery patients were randomly split 7:3 into training and test sets. An independent validation cohort of under 20 hyperthyroidism patients and approximately 17 patients who later progressed to ophthalmopathy tested prospective prediction of ophthalmopathy. According to the paper, TCR Vbeta CDR3 sequencing was carried out on more than 120 peripheral blood samples, which came from more than 40 ophthalmopathy, roughly 75 hyperthyroidism and approximately 17 progressor patients. Thyroid tissue and blood T-cell repertoires from more than five Graves' hyperthyroidism patients were also compared in the study.

This clonotype was picked up many times. Its specific antigen is unknown. Per-base qualities were not stored, and no clone one base away is much larger. The junction shows trimming of 6 bases on V and 2 bases on J, plus 17 bases between the germline ends. CDR1 MNHEY and CDR2 SVGAGI are derived from the germline V gene. The CDR3 covers 16 residues, taking in both the cysteine and the phenylalanine. The read is trimmed to its CDR3 DNA, 48 bases read in frame from base 1. Hyperthyroidism patients were newly diagnosed, with disease duration under 2 months, and aged 18 to 65 years. Patients with uncontrolled infections, other autoimmune diseases, pregnancy or lactation were excluded. Diagnoses were established on the basis of clinical symptoms, serum thyroxine and TRAb, thyroid ultrasound, and orbital computed tomography. Blood from progressor patients was collected at the time of first diagnosis with hyperthyroidism, before any ophthalmopathy symptoms had appeared. PBMCs were isolated from more than 9 ml of fresh peripheral blood by Ficoll-Paque density gradient centrifugation. Progressor patients were defined as those initially diagnosed with Graves' hyperthyroidism in whom ophthalmopathy developed during follow-up. Total RNA was extracted with Trizol reagent, and quality was checked on an Agilent 2100 Bioanalyzer.

Paper-wide results and their limitations: In validation, the model predicted progression to ophthalmopathy with 55% to 71% sensitivity and roughly 72% specificity, a median of about 6.7 months before onset. Most expanded thyroid clonotypes (frequency above 0.001) were also detected in blood, suggesting blood repertoires may reflect thyroid immune responses. Sample size was not statistically predetermined, and investigators were not blinded to group allocation. A model built on a 13 V-J signature distinguished ophthalmopathy from stable hyperthyroidism, reaching roughly 88% sensitivity and approximately 83% specificity in cross-validation and 80%/75% in testing.

The TCR beta CDR3 regions were amplified from the RNA transcripts. For the first round of RT-PCR on the TCR CDR3, the HTBI primer set was used together with the Qiagen OneStep RT-PCR kit. The libraries were constructed in a second round of multiplex PCR and then size-selected and purified. Paired-end sequencing of the libraries was performed with 100 bp reads on an Illumina HiSeq2000. The original methods were these. Raw data were processed with SOAPnuke, discarding reads with adapters, uncalled bases, mean Phred below 15, or no exact constant-primer or identifier match. COPE v1.2.5 was used to merge high-quality paired reads, and clonotypes were defined as unique nucleotide sequences. MiTCR v1.1 was used to align the clonotypes against IMGT TRBV, TRBD and TRBJ reference segments. Only V-J combinations with frequency above 0.0001, covering roughly 99% of repertoires, were analysed. A TCS score was defined as the ratio of F50 (clonal expansion) to E x V (chaos), with BLOSUM62-based TCRdist applied between CDR3 peptides within each V-J. Welch's t-statistics and random forest reduced 500 to 550 V-J features to 10 to 15, which were used in a naive Bayes classifier (R e1071). The raw public data were reprocessed by TCRdb itself: fastp quality trimming at Q25, MiXCR clonotype calling, in-frame beta chains only. For every CDR3 protein sequence, its rows merge into one entry that carries the most common genes and DNA. The V and J calls and clone size come from TCRdb's table, not from the authors' own analysis. In this sample the table shows around 260,000 distinct CDR3 sequences, about 25% of which occur a single time. Around 28% of the sample goes to the ten largest clones.

The chain joins TRBV6-5 to TRBJ1-5; the D gene lacks a confident call. This clonotype originated in a middle-aged man with Graves' hyperthyroidism that later progressed to Graves' ophthalmopathy. The sequencing input was blood. The bases read TGTGCCAGCAGACCTTTGGGAGTTAGGGGCAATCAGCCCCAGCATTTT. Its coded protein is CASRPLGVRGNQPQHF.